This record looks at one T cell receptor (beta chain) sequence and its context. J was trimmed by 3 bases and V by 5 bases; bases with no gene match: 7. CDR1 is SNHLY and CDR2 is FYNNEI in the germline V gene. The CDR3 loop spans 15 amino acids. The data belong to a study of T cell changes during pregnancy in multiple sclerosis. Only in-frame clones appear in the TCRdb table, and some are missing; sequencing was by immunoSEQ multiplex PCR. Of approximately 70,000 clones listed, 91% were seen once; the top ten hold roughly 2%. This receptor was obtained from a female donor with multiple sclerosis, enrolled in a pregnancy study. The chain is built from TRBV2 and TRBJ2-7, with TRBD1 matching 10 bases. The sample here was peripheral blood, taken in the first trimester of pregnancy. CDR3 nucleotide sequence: TGTGCCAGCAGTCCCCGGGGGGACAGGGGCTACGAGCAGTACTTC. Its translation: CASSPRGDRGYEQYF.